A selection of T cell receptor beta chains follows, all from one sample in a study of T cells in Graves' hyperthyroidism and ophthalmopathy. TCRdb called the multiplex PCR reads again in MiXCR, with one record for every CDR3 protein. This table holds about 290,000 distinct CDR3 sequences, less than 15% found once. The sequencing input was blood. The receptors were sampled from a woman aged 30 to 39 with Graves' hyperthyroidism that later progressed to Graves' ophthalmopathy. Each CDR3 is given without its conserved first and last residue. D genes are given only for firm matches.

V: TRBV19; J: TRBJ2-5; D: TRBD2; CDR3: ASSIDGLAGVKETQY
V: TRBV4-3; J: TRBJ2-7; D: .; CDR3: ASSQATRGYEQY
V: TRBV18; J: TRBJ2-6; D: .; CDR3: ASSPKIGDSGANVLT
V: TRBV19; J: TRBJ2-2; D: .; CDR3: ASTPGQNTGELF
V: TRBV9; J: TRBJ2-1; D: TRBD2; CDR3: ASSVSSGSSYNEQF
V: TRBV10-3; J: TRBJ1-1; D: .; CDR3: AITGGVNTEAF
V: TRBV28; J: TRBJ1-4; D: .; CDR3: ASRPRYATNEKLF
V: TRBV5-4; J: TRBJ2-1; D: .; CDR3: ASSPGANEQF
V: TRBV27; J: TRBJ2-1; D: TRBD2; CDR3: ASSLFRTTSGNHNEQF
V: TRBV6-1; J: TRBJ2-7; D: .; CDR3: ASEETVLTYEQY
V: TRBV7-9; J: TRBJ1-1; D: .; CDR3: ASSLEGQGLPEAF
V: TRBV20-1; J: TRBJ2-1; D: TRBD2; CDR3: SALSGRGGNEQF
V: TRBV19; J: TRBJ2-7; D: .; CDR3: ASSTGVPSYEQY
V: TRBV4-2; J: TRBJ2-2; D: .; CDR3: ASSPAKERTGELF
V: TRBV3-1; J: TRBJ1-5; D: TRBD1; CDR3: ASSWTGVNQPQH
V: TRBV28; J: TRBJ1-2; D: .; CDR3: ASSEGGANYGYT
V: TRBV7-6; J: TRBJ1-5; D: .; CDR3: ASSEAPGAGRQPQH
V: TRBV12-3/TRBV12-4; J: TRBJ1-1; D: TRBD1; CDR3: ASSPGQGAF
V: TRBV7-2; J: TRBJ1-6; D: .; CDR3: ASRSSPGYDNSPLH
V: TRBV30; J: TRBJ2-5; D: .; CDR3: AWERNPQETQY
V: TRBV11-2; J: TRBJ2-7; D: .; CDR3: ASSPQGGTSYEQY
V: TRBV28; J: TRBJ1-1; D: .; CDR3: ASSSYTANTEAF
V: TRBV7-9; J: TRBJ2-7; D: TRBD1; CDR3: ASSLPPGQLGWDEQY
V: TRBV6-1; J: TRBJ1-2; D: .; CDR3: ASRPGHGLGDYGYT
V: TRBV27; J: TRBJ2-7; D: .; CDR3: ASSLIGDYSYEQY
V: TRBV15; J: TRBJ2-5; D: .; CDR3: ATSRDETQY
V: TRBV30; J: TRBJ2-6; D: .; CDR3: AWSVLGTSGANVLT
V: TRBV24-1; J: TRBJ2-2; D: .; CDR3: ATSYTGTQPFNTGELF
V: TRBV6-1; J: TRBJ2-3; D: TRBD1; CDR3: ASSDRGRGDTQY
V: TRBV7-2; J: TRBJ2-1; D: TRBD2; CDR3: ASSQTLAGGPRYNEQF
V: TRBV3-2; J: TRBJ2-1; D: .; CDR3: ASSHVQGTSLYNEQF
V: TRBV4-1; J: TRBJ2-3; D: TRBD2; CDR3: ASSQDGGNTDTQY
V: TRBV6-1; J: TRBJ2-7; D: TRBD2; CDR3: ASRLAGVGEQY
V: TRBV4-3; J: TRBJ2-3; D: .; CDR3: ASSQVSTDTQY
V: TRBV7-2; J: TRBJ1-1; D: TRBD1; CDR3: ASSPNRQGINTEAF
V: TRBV6-1; J: TRBJ2-7; D: TRBD2; CDR3: ASSPGLFAGDEYEQY
V: TRBV7-2; J: TRBJ1-4; D: TRBD1; CDR3: ASSTGQGAFNEKLF
V: TRBV3-1; J: TRBJ2-5; D: .; CDR3: ASSQGQETQY